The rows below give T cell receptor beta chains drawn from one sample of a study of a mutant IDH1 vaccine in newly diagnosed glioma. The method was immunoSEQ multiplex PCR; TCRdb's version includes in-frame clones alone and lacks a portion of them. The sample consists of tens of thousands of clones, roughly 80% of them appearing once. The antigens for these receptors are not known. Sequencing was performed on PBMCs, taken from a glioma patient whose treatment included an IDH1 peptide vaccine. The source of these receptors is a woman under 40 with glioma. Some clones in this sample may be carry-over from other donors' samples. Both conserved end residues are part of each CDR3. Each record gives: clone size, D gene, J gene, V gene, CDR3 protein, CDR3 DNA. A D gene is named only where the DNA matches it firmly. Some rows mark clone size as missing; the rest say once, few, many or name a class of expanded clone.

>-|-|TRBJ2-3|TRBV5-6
CASSFGATDTQYF
TGTGCCAGCAGCTTCGGGGCCACAGATACGCAGTATTTT
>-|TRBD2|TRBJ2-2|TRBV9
CASSDLAGGLGKLFF
TGTGCCAGCAGCGATCTAGCGGGAGGGCTGGGGAAGCTGTTTTTT
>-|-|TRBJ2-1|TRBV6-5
CASMASVYNEQFF
TGTGCCAGCATGGCTAGCGTTTACAATGAGCAGTTCTTC
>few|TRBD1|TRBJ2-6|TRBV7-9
CASSYRDRASGANVLTF
TGTGCCAGCAGCTATCGGGACAGGGCCTCTGGGGCCAACGTCCTGACTTTC
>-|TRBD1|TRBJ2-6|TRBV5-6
CASSFRQGTGANVLTF
TGTGCCAGCAGCTTTCGACAGGGTACTGGGGCCAACGTCCTGACTTTC
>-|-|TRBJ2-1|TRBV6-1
CASILRQGRDNEQFF
TGTGCCAGCATCCTAAGACAGGGGAGGGACAATGAGCAGTTCTTC
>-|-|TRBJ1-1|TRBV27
CASSPLGGPGRAFF
TGTGCCAGCAGTCCCCTCGGGGGGCCTGGGAGGGCTTTCTTT
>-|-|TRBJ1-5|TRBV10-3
CAISESRLPQHF
TGTGCCATCAGTGAGTCCCGATTACCCCAGCATTTT
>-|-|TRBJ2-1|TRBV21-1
CASSPNSGTSGRQEQFF
TGTGCCAGCAGCCCTAACTCCGGGACTAGCGGGAGACAGGAGCAGTTCTTC
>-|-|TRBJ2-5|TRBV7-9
CASSSPRGETQYF
TGTGCCAGCAGCTCCCCCCGGGGGGAGACCCAGTACTTC
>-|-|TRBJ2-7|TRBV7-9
CASSQISGTPGEQYF
TGTGCCAGCAGCCAAATAAGCGGCACCCCGGGGGAGCAGTACTTC
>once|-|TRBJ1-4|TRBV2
CASSGGPGEKLFF
TGTGCCAGCAGTGGGGGCCCCGGCGAAAAACTGTTTTTT
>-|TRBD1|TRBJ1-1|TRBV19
CASSADREGQYTEAFF
TGTGCCAGTAGCGCGGACAGGGAAGGGCAGTACACTGAAGCTTTCTTT
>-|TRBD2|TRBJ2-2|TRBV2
CAYAEAGGTNTGELFF
TGTGCCTACGCAGAGGCGGGAGGAACGAACACCGGGGAGCTGTTTTTT
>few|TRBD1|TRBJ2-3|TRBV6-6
CASSQQGAGGDTQYF
TGTGCCAGCAGCCAACAGGGGGCAGGAGGGGATACGCAGTATTTT
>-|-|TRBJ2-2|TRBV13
CASSLIAGELFF
TGTGCCAGCAGCTTAATAGCCGGGGAGCTGTTTTTT
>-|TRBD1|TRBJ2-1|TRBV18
CASSLGTGGNEQFF
TGTGCCAGCTCGCTCGGGACAGGGGGTAATGAGCAGTTCTTC
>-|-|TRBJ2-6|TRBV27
CASSLNPGRYSGANVLTF
TGTGCCAGCAGTCTAAACCCCGGACGGTACTCTGGGGCCAACGTCCTGACTTTC
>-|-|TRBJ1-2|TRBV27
CASSWRDSGYGYTF
TGTGCCAGCAGTTGGAGGGATTCGGGCTATGGCTACACCTTC
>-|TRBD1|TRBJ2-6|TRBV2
CASDGQGAPQSGANVLTF
TGTGCCAGCGACGGACAGGGGGCCCCTCAATCTGGGGCCAACGTCCTGACTTTC
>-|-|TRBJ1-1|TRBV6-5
CASRGDTSRVAFF
TGTGCCAGCAGAGGGGACACCTCGAGGGTGGCTTTCTTT
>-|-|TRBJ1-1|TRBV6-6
CASSYNLRNTEAFF
TGTGCCAGCAGTTACAACCTAAGGAACACTGAAGCTTTCTTT
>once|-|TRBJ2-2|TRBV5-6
CASRIYANTGELFF
TGTGCCAGCAGGATTTATGCGAACACCGGGGAGCTGTTTTTT
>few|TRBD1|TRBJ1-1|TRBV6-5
CAIKMGQGTNTEAFF
TGTGCCATCAAAATGGGACAGGGCACGAACACTGAAGCTTTCTTT
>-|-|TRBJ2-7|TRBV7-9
CASSLEGTPGEEQYF
TGTGCCAGCAGCTTAGAGGGAACGCCGGGTGAGGAGCAGTACTTC
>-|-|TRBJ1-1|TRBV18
CASSPNEGDEAFF
TGTGCCAGCTCACCGAATGAGGGGGACGAGGCTTTCTTT